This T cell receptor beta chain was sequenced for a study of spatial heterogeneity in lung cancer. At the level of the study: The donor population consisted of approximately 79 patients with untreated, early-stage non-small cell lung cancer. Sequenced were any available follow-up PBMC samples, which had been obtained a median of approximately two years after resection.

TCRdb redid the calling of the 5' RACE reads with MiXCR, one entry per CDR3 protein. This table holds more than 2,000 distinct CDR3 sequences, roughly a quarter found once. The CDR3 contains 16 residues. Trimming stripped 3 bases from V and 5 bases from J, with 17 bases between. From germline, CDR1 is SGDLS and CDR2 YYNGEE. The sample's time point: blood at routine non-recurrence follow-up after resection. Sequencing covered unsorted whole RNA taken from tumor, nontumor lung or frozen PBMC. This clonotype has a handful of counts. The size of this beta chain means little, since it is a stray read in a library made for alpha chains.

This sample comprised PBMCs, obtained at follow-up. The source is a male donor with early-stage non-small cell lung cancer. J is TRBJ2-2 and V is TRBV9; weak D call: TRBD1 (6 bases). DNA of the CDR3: TGTGCCAGCAGCGCCCCGGAAGGTGGGACAACCGGGGAGCTGTTTTTT. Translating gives CASSAPEGGTTGELFF.